One sample yielded the 29 T cell receptor beta chains listed below, sequenced in a study of T cells after yellow fever vaccination. TCRdb passed the 5' RACE reads through MiXCR, listing each CDR3 protein once. This sample has approximately 300,000 distinct CDR3 sequences; around a tenth occur once, and the top ten carry about 3%. The input for sequencing was CD4+ T cells sorted from PBMCs, taken 45 days after the yellow fever booster vaccination. These TCRs come from a man between 18 and 29 years old who received the YFV17D yellow fever vaccine.

This clonotype was found a few times. The chain recombines TRBV12-5 with TRBJ2-7, with D uncertain. Germline V gene sequence: CDR1 LGHNT, CDR2 FRNRAP. V was trimmed by 4 bases and J by 3 bases, leaving 10 bases between them. This CDR3 has 13 amino acids. CDR3 residues: CASGSPNSYEQYV. CDR3 sequence (DNA): TGTGCTAGTGGTTCGCCCAACAGCTACGAGCAGTACGTC.

The rearrangement joins TRBV5-1 to TRBJ1-1; 7 nucleotides match TRBD1. The germline V gene has CDR1 SGHRS and CDR2 YFSETQ. The CDR3 covers 15 residues. V lost 2 bases and J lost 4; bases outside the gene matches: 8. The CDR3 spells CASSLGQVWGTEAFF. The CDR3 region has the DNA TGCGCCAGCAGCTTAGGACAGGTCTGGGGCACTGAAGCTTTCTTT.

This chain joins TRBV12-3 or TRBV12-4 and TRBJ1-1; D is ambiguous. The CDR3 is 15 residues long. Trimming shortened V by 2 bases and J by 1 base, and 11 bases separated the two germline ends. CDR3 sequence reads: CASSLTNYGNTEAFF. The DNA for the CDR3 is TGTGCCAGCAGTTTAACTAATTATGGGAACACTGAAGCTTTCTTT.

This clonotype was detected only a few times. The chain combines TRBV7-2 with TRBJ2-7, with D possibly being TRBD2 (5 bases). Trimming pared 3 bases from V and 7 bases from J, leaving 16 bases between. The germline V gene has CDR1 SGHTA and CDR2 FQGNSA. The CDR3 sequence is 14 residues long. The CDR3 DNA follows: TGTGCCAGCAGCTTGGGGTCGGCAGCGGTTGAGCAGTACTTC. This gives the protein CASSLGSAAVEQYF.

The chain joins TRBV25-1 to TRBJ2-1; 13 bases are shared with TRBD2. J gave up 9 bases and V 3 bases, and 8 bases lay outside the gene matches. The CDR3 spans 16 residues. CDR1 is MGHDK and CDR2 is SYGVNS in the germline V gene. The CDR3: CASSDPTSGGASEQFF. Written as DNA, the CDR3 is TGTGCCAGCAGTGACCCAACTAGCGGGGGGGCAAGTGAGCAGTTCTTC.

This clonotype appeared a few times. The chain has TRBV20-1 and TRBJ2-3; 7 positions agree with TRBD2. V gave up 5 bases and J gave up 0 bases; unmatched junction bases: 8. This CDR3 spans 15 amino acids. The germline V gene has CDR1 DFQATT and CDR2 SNEGSKA (reference sequence). CDR3 DNA: TGCAGTGCTCAAGGGGCGCGGGGGAGCACAGATACGCAGTATTTT. Protein sequence: CSAQGARGSTDTQYF.

The chain employs TRBV20-1 and TRBJ2-3, with TRBD1 matching over 11 bases. The CDR3 spans 16 residues. The germline V gene encodes CDR1 DFQATT and CDR2 SNEGSKA (reference sequence). Trimming cost V 5 bases and J 6 bases; bases outside gene matches: 13. The CDR3: CSASTPGQGVLDTQYF. CDR3 sequence (DNA): TGCAGTGCTTCCACCCCGGGACAGGGGGTTTTGGATACGCAGTATTTT.

The V and J genes are TRBV18 and TRBJ2-3, with D maybe TRBD2 (6 bases). The ends were cut back, 3 bases at V and 4 bases at J, with 14 bases in the middle. The CDR3 runs to 15 residues. CDR1 is KGHSH, CDR2 LQKENI, per germline. The CDR3 spells CASSPRRGVPDTQYF. CDR3 bases: TGTGCCAGCTCACCTCGTCGCGGGGTGCCAGATACGCAGTATTTT.

This clonotype was observed at least ten times. This rearrangement joins TRBV4-3 to TRBJ2-1; D might be TRBD2 (6 bases). Germline CDR1 and CDR2: LGHNA and YSLEER. The CDR3 runs 15 residues. The V and J ends lost 5 bases and 5 bases respectively, with 16 bases between them. The CDR3 DNA reads TGCGCCAGCAGCTACCAGCTAGCGACAGACAATGAGCAGTTCTTC. It is translated as CASSYQLATDNEQFF.

This clonotype was recorded a few times. The chain employs TRBV20-1 and TRBJ2-1; TRBD2 matches 8 bases. CDR1 and CDR2 from the germline V gene are DFQATT and SNEGSKA (reference sequence). V lost 1 base, J lost 7 bases, and 9 bases stayed unmatched. This CDR3 comprises 15 residues. CDR3: CSARVPPGLGNEQFF. The CDR3 DNA follows: TGCAGTGCTAGAGTCCCACCGGGACTAGGGAATGAGCAGTTCTTC.

This clonotype was seen at least ten times. The chain employs TRBV4-1 and TRBJ2-1; 15 bases match TRBD2. Germline V gives CDR1 MGHRA, CDR2 YSYEKL. The CDR3 length is 17 residues. Trimming took 1 base from V and 7 from J; bases not matched to a gene: 5. The CDR3: CASSQGGTSGGRNEQFF. The CDR3 coding sequence is TGCGCCAGCAGCCAAGGTGGGACTAGCGGGGGGAGGAATGAGCAGTTCTTC.

The rearrangement joins TRBV24-1 to TRBJ1-5; 9 bases fit TRBD1. The germline V gene encodes CDR1 KGHDR and CDR2 SFDVKD. The CDR3 spans 18 residues. V was clipped by 4 bases and J by 2 bases; unmatched bases: 11. The DNA for the CDR3 is TGTGCCACCAGTGAGGCCGGACAGGGGCTTTTGGGCAATCAGCCCCAGCATTTT. Amino acids: CATSEAGQGLLGNQPQHF.

The chain combines TRBV7-2 with TRBJ2-5; either TRBD1 or TRBD2 may supply D (5 bases each). The CDR3 loop spans 13 amino acids. Trimming pared 7 bases from V and 4 bases from J, leaving 13 bases between. CDR1 and CDR2 from the germline V gene are SGHTA and FQGNSA. DNA of the CDR3: TGTGCCAGCACGGTGGGTGGGGGAGAGACCCAGTACTTC. This translates into CASTVGGGETQYF. The variable domain in full, with the rest retrieved from reference TRBV7-2 and TRBJ2-5, is GAGVSQSPSNKVTEKGKDVELRCDPISGHTALYWYRQSLGQGLEFLIYFQGNSAPDKSGLPSDRFSAERTGGSVSTLTIQRTQQEDSAVYLCASTVGGGETQYFGPGTRLLVL.

V usage is TRBV12-3 or TRBV12-4 and J usage is TRBJ2-1; TRBD2 aligns across 9 bases. J was trimmed by 3 bases and V by 1 base; bases with no gene match: 4. CDR3 length: 16 residues. CDR3 residues: CASSLGGGDLYNEQFF. In nucleotides, the CDR3 is TGTGCCAGCAGTTTAGGCGGGGGGGATCTCTACAATGAGCAGTTCTTC.

A few counts support this clonotype. V and J are TRBV10-3 and TRBJ2-2; the match to TRBD1 covers 9 bases. This CDR3 is 15 amino acids long. Germline CDR1 ENHRY, CDR2 SYGVKD. The V gene end was trimmed by 3 bases and the J gene end by 6 bases; junction bases not matched to a gene: 5. CDR3 sequence: CAISDLQGAAGELFF. The CDR3 DNA sequence: TGTGCCATCAGTGATTTACAGGGGGCTGCCGGGGAGCTGTTTTTT.

The rearrangement uses TRBV4-3 and TRBJ2-5, with 8 nucleotides matching TRBD1. V lost 0 bases, J lost 5 bases, and 8 bases stayed unmatched. The germline V gene has CDR1 LGHNA and CDR2 YSLEER. The CDR3 extends over 16 amino acids. CDR3 sequence (DNA): TGCGCCAGCAGCCAAGATGGGGGGTACAGGGGGGAGACCCAGTACTTC. Its protein product is CASSQDGGYRGETQYF.

In its sample, this clonotype was seen a few times. J is TRBJ2-3 and V is TRBV7-9; D gene uncertain. CDR3 size: 15 residues. V was cut by 5 bases and J by 1 base, with 13 bases left in between. From germline, CDR1 is SEHNR and CDR2 FQNEAQ (reference sequence). CDR3 in amino acids: CASSPRSHRTDTQYF. The CDR3 nucleotides are TGTGCCAGCAGCCCCCGGTCCCATCGCACAGATACGCAGTATTTT.

The chain recombines TRBV6-5 with TRBJ2-3; TRBD1 agrees at 9 bases. V trimming: 1 base; J trimming: 3 bases; junction bases outside the gene matches: 2. The CDR3 extends over 15 amino acids. Per the germline V gene, CDR1 is MNHEY and CDR2 is SVGAGI. CDR3 sequence reads: CASSYFGTGTDTQYF. CDR3 sequence (DNA): TGTGCCAGCAGTTACTTCGGGACAGGGACAGATACGCAGTATTTT.

This clonotype was seen at least ten times. The chain recombines TRBV6-6 with TRBJ1-5, with 9 bases fitting TRBD1. Trimming at V came to 8 bases and at J to 12 bases, leaving 14 bases not matched to a gene. This CDR3 contains 14 residues. The germline CDR1 and CDR2 sequences are MNHNY and SVGAGI (reference sequence). The CDR3 loop reads CASGTNRGHGGQHF. As DNA, the CDR3 is TGTGCCAGCGGAACCAACAGGGGGCACGGTGGCCAGCATTTT.

This rearrangement joins TRBV20-1 to TRBJ2-3; 8 bases are a match to TRBD2. CDR3 length: 12 amino acids. Germline CDR1 reads DFQATT; CDR2 reads SNEGSKA (reference sequence). CDR3 in DNA: TGCGGAGGGGGTAGCGGGGCAGATACGCAGTATTTT. This gives the protein CGGGSGADTQYF.

V usage is TRBV19 and J usage is TRBJ2-7; tentatively, D is TRBD1 (6 bases). This CDR3 contains 15 residues. Germline V gives CDR1 LNHDA, CDR2 SQIVND (reference sequence). V was clipped by 4 bases and J by 2 bases, with 15 bases between them. This CDR3 is CASSRFRDTTYEQYF. CDR3 bases: TGTGCCAGTAGTAGGTTCCGGGACACTACCTACGAGCAGTACTTC.

This clonotype has just a few counts. The CDR3 region is CASSQVKGAYEQYF. CDR3 DNA sequence: TGTGCCAGCAGCCAAGTGAAGGGTGCCTACGAGCAGTACTTC. This chain joins TRBV3-1 and TRBJ2-7; D uncertain. From germline, CDR1 is LGHDT and CDR2 YNNKEL (reference sequence). The CDR3 spans 14 residues. V lost 1 base and J 2 bases, leaving 9 bases between the germline ends.

This clonotype was seen only a few times. The V and J genes are TRBV7-9 and TRBJ1-6; D call uncertain. CDR3 length equals 15 residues. CDR1 is SEHNR and CDR2 is FQNEAQ in the germline V gene (reference sequence). Trimming removed 2 bases at V and 7 bases at J, with 12 bases between. CDR3 residues: CASSLFDAPNSPLHF. The DNA of the CDR3 is TGTGCCAGCAGCTTATTCGATGCCCCCAATTCACCCCTCCACTTT.

In this sample, this clonotype turned up a few times. The rearrangement joins TRBV27 to TRBJ2-3; TRBD1 matches 7 bases. Trimming cost V 3 bases and J 9 bases; bases outside gene matches: 3. This CDR3 is built from 12 residues. The germline CDR1 and CDR2 sequences are MNHEY and SMNVEV (reference sequence). In DNA, the CDR3 is TGTGCCAGCAGTTTCTCCAGGGGGACGCAGTATTTT. Translated, it gives CASSFSRGTQYF.

The V gene is TRBV24-1, the J gene TRBJ2-5; 7 nucleotides match TRBD1. Germline V gives CDR1 KGHDR, CDR2 SFDVKD. This CDR3 has 15 amino acids. V was clipped by 4 bases and J by 0 bases; unmatched bases: 4. The CDR3 region is CATSEPGQYQETQYF. Here the CDR3 DNA reads TGTGCCACCAGTGAGCCGGGACAGTACCAAGAGACCCAGTACTTC.

The genes are TRBV7-3 and TRBJ2-1; D call uncertain. The germline V gene encodes CDR1 SGHTA and CDR2 FQGTGA. This CDR3 contains 13 residues. The ends were cut back, 5 bases at V and 5 bases at J, with 10 bases in the middle. In DNA form, the CDR3 reads TGTGCCAGCAGCCCCCGGACCAACAATGAGCAGTTCTTC. Its protein is CASSPRTNNEQFF.

This clonotype was recorded at least ten times. CDR3 bases: TGTGCCAGCAGCCCGGGGGTAAGCGGCTACACCTTC. Translated, it gives CASSPGVSGYTF. The rearrangement joins TRBV6-5 to TRBJ1-2, with D perhaps TRBD1 (5 bases). V was clipped by 6 bases and J by 8 bases, with 13 bases between them. Per germline, CDR1 MNHEY and CDR2 SVGAGI. This CDR3 is built from 12 residues.

The sample holds many counts of this clonotype. The chain has TRBV5-1 and TRBJ2-2, with a possible D match to TRBD1 (5 bases). This CDR3 has 15 residues. Germline assignment: CDR1 SGHRS and CDR2 YFSETQ. V lost 4 bases and J 1 base, leaving 11 bases between the germline ends. The CDR3 protein is CASSLTGQNTGELFF. Written as DNA, the CDR3 is TGCGCCAGCAGCCTCACCGGACAGAACACCGGGGAGCTGTTTTTT.

This clonotype has only a few counts. The chain recombines TRBV5-1 with TRBJ2-2; the match to TRBD1 covers 8 bases. This CDR3 comprises 15 residues. Germline CDR1 reads SGHRS; CDR2 reads YFSETQ. The CDR3 sequence is CATRPQGANTGELFF. CDR3 coding DNA: TGCGCTACCAGGCCACAGGGGGCGAACACCGGGGAGCTGTTTTTT.